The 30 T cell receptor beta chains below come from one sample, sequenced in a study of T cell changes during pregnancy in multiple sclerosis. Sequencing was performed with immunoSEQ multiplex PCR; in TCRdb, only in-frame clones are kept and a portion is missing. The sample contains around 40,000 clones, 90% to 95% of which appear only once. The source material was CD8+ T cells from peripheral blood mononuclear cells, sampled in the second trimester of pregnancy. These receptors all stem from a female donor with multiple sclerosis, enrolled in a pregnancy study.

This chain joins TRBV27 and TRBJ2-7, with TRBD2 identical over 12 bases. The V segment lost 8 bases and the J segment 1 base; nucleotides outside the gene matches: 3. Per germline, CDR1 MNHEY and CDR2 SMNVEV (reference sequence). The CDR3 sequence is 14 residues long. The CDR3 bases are TGTGCCAGCTGGACTAGCGGGAATTCCTACGAGCAGTACTTC. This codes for CASWTSGNSYEQYF.

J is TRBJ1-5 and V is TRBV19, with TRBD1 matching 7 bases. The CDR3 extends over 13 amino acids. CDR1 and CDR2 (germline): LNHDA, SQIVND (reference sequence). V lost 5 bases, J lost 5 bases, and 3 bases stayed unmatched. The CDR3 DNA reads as TGTGCCAGTAGTCGGAGGGGGCATCAGCCCCAGCATTTT. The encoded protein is CASSRRGHQPQHF.

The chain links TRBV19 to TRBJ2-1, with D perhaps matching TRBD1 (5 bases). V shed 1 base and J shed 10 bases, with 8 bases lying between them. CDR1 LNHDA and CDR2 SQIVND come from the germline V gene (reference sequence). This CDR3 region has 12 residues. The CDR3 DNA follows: TGTGCCAGTAGTATAGGGGGCGCAGAGCAGTTCTTC. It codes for CASSIGGAEQFF.

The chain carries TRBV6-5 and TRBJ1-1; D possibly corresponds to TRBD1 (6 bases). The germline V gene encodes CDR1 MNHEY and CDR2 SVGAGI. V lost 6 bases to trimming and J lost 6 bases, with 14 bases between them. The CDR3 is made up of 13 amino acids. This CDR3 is CASRPGQTAEAFF. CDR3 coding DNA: TGTGCCAGCAGACCCGGACAGACCGCTGAAGCTTTCTTT.

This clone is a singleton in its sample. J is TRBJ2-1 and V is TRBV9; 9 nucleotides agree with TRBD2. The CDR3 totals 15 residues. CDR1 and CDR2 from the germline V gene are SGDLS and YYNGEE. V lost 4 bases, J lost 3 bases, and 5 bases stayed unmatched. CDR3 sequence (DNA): TGTGCCAGCAGCCTAAGGACTAGCGTCTACAATGAGCAGTTCTTC. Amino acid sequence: CASSLRTSVYNEQFF.

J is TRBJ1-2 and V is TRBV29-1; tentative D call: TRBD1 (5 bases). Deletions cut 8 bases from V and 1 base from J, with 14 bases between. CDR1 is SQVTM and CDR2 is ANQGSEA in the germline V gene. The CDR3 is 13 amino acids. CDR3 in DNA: TGCAGCATCGGGACTGCGAATAACTATGGCTACACCTTC. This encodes CSIGTANNYGYTF.

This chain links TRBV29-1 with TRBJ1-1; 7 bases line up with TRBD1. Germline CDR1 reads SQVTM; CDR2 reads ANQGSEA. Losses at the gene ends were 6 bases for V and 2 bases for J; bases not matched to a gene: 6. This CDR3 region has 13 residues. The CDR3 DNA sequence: TGCAGCGTCGACGGGACAGCCAACACTGAAGCTTTCTTT. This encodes CSVDGTANTEAFF.

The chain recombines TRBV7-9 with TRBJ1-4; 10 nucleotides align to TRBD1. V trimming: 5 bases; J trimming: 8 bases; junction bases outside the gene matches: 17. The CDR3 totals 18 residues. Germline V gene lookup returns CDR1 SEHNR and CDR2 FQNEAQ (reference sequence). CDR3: CASSPEGQGTGYYEKLFF. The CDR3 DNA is TGTGCCAGCAGCCCTGAGGGACAGGGGACAGGGTACTACGAAAAACTGTTTTTT. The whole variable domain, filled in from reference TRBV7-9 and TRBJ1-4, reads DTGVSQNPRHKITKRGQNVTFRCDPISEHNRLYWYRQTLGQGPEFLTYFQNEAQLEKSRLLSDRFSAERPKGSFSTLEIQRTEQGDSAMYLCASSPEGQGTGYYEKLFFGSGTQLSVL.

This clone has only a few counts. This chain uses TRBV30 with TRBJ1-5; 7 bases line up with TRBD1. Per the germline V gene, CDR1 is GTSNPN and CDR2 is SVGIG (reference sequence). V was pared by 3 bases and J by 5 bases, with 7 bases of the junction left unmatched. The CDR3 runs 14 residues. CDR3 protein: CAWSATGVHQPQHF. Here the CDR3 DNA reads TGTGCCTGGAGCGCCACAGGGGTCCATCAGCCCCAGCATTTT.

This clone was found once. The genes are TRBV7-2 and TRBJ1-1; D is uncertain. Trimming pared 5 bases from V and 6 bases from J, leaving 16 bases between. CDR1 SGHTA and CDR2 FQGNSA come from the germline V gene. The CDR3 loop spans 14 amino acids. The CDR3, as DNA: TGTGCCAGCAGCCACACTTTGGTACAGCCTGAAGCTTTCTTT. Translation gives CASSHTLVQPEAFF.

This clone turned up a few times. In DNA, the CDR3 is TGTGCCTGGAGTTGGAGGATTGAAGCTTTCTTT. Encoded protein: CAWSWRIEAFF. The rearrangement joins TRBV30 to TRBJ1-1; D call uncertain. The germline V gene encodes CDR1 GTSNPN and CDR2 SVGIG (reference sequence). The CDR3 is 11 amino acids. V gave up 2 bases and J gave up 7 bases, with 8 bases separating them.

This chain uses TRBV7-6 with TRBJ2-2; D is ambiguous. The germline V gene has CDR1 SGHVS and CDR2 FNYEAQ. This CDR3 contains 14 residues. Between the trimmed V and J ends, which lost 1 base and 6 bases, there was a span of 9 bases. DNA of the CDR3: TGTGCCAGCAGCTTAGGGGCCCCGCCCGGGGAGCTGTTTTTT. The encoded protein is CASSLGAPPGELFF.

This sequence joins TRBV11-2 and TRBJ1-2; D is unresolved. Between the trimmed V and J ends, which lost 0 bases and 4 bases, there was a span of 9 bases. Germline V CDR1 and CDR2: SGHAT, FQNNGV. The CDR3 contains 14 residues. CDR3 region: CASSLDASSYGYTF. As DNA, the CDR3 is TGTGCCAGCAGCTTAGATGCCAGTTCCTATGGCTACACCTTC.

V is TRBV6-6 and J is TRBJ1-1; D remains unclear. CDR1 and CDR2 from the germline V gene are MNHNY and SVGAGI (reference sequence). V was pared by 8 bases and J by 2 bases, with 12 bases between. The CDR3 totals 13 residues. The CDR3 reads CASGWRVNTEAFF. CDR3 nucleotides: TGTGCCAGCGGCTGGAGGGTAAACACTGAAGCTTTCTTT.

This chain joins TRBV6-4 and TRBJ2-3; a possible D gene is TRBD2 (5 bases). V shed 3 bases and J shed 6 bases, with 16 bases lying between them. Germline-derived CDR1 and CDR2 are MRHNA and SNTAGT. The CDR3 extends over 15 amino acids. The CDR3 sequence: CASSEEAGETDTQYF. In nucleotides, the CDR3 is TGTGCCAGCAGTGAGGAGGCGGGTGAAACGGATACGCAGTATTTT.

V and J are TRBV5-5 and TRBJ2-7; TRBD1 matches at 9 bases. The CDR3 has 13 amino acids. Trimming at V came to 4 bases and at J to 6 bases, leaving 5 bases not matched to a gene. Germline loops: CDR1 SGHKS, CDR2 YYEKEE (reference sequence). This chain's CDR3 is CASSPWTGVEQYF. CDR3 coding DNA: TGTGCCAGCAGCCCGTGGACAGGGGTCGAGCAGTACTTC.

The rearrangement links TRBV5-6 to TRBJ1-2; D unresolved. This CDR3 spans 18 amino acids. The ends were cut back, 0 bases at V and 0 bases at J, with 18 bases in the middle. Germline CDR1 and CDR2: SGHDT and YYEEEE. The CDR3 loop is CASSLARLEFRANYGYTF. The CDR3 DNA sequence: TGTGCCAGCAGCTTGGCCAGGCTTGAATTTCGAGCTAACTATGGCTACACCTTC.

The CDR3 coding sequence is TGTGCCTGGGACCGGGACAGGCTGAACACCGGGGAGCTGTTTTTT. Translated: CAWDRDRLNTGELFF. This chain connects TRBV30 to TRBJ2-2; 8 positions match TRBD1. This CDR3 has 15 residues. Germline V gene data show CDR1 as GTSNPN and CDR2 as SVGIG (reference sequence). V shed 5 bases, J shed 1 base, and the junction held 6 bases outside the gene matches.

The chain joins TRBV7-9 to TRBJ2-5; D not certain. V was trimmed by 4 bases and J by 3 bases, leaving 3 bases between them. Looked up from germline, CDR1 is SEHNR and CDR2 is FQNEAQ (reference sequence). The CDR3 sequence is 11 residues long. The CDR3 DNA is TGTGCCAGCAGCTCAGAAGAGACCCAGTACTTC. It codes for CASSSEETQYF.

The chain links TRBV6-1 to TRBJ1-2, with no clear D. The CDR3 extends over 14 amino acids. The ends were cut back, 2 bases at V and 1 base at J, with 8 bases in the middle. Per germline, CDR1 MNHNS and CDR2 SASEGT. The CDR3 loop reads CASSESSDNYGYTF. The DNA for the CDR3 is TGTGCCAGCAGTGAAAGTAGCGATAACTATGGCTACACCTTC.

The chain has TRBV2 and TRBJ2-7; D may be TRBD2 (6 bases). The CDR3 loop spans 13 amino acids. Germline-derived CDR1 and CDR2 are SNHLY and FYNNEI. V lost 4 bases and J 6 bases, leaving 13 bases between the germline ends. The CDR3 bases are TGTGCCAGCAGTGGGCTAGCGTTCTCCGAGCAGTACTTC. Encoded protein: CASSGLAFSEQYF.

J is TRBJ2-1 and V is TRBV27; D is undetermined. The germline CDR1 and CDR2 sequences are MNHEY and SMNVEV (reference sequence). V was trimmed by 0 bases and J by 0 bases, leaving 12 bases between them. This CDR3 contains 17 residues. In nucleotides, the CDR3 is TGTGCCAGCAGTTTATCGTCCTTTGCGAACTCCTACAATGAGCAGTTCTTC. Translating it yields CASSLSSFANSYNEQFF.

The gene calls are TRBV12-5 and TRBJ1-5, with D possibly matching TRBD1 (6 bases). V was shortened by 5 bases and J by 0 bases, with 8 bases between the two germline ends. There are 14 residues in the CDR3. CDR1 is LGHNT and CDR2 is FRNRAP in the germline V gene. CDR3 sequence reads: CASGTDSSNQPQHF. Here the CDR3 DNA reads TGTGCTAGTGGTACGGACAGTAGCAATCAGCCCCAGCATTTT.

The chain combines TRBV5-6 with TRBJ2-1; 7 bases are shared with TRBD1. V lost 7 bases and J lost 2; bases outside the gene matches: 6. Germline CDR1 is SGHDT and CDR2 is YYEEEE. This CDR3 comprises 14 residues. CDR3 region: CASGTGTAYNEQFF. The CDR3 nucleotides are TGTGCCAGCGGGACCGGGACAGCCTACAATGAGCAGTTCTTC.

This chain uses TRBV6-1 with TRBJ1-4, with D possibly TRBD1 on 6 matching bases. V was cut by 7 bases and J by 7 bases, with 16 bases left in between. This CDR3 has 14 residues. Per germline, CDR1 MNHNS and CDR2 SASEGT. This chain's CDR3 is CASTRRGGGEKLFF. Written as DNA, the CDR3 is TGTGCCAGCACCCGAAGGGGGGGAGGTGAAAAACTGTTTTTT.

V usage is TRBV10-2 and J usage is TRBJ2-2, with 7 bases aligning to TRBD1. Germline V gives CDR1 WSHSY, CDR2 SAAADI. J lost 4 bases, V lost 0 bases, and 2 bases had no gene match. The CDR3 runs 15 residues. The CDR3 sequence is CASSESKGATGELFF. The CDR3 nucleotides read TGCGCCAGCAGTGAGTCGAAGGGGGCCACCGGGGAGCTGTTTTTT.

CDR3 residues: CASSQDSTGVNTEAFF. DNA of the CDR3: TGCGCCAGCAGCCAAGATAGCACAGGGGTGAACACTGAAGCTTTCTTT. The rearrangement uses TRBV4-3 and TRBJ1-1; 7 bases match TRBD1. The CDR3 is 16 residues long. Germline CDR1 is LGHNA and CDR2 is YSLEER. V lost 0 bases and J lost 0; bases outside the gene matches: 4.

CDR3 sequence (DNA): TGCGCCAGCAGCCAAGATTGGGGCGGCAACACTGAAGCTTTCTTT. This translates into CASSQDWGGNTEAFF. J is TRBJ1-1 and V is TRBV4-3; D perhaps matches TRBD1 (5 bases). Trimming cost V 0 bases and J 2 bases, with 10 bases left between them. From germline, CDR1 is LGHNA and CDR2 YSLEER. This CDR3 comprises 15 residues.

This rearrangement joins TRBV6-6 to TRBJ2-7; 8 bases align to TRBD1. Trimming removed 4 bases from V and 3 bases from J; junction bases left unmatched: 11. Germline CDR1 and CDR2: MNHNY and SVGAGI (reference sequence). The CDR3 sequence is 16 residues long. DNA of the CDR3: TGTGCCAGCAGTTTCGTGGACGGGACAGGAGGCTACGAGCAGTACTTC. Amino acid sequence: CASSFVDGTGGYEQYF.

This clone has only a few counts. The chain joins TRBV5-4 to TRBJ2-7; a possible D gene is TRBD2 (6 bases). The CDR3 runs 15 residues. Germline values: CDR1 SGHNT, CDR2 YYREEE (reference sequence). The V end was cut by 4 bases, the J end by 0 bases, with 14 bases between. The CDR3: CASSAGTPSSYEQYF. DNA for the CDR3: TGTGCCAGCAGCGCCGGGACTCCCAGCTCCTACGAGCAGTACTTC.